The clone carrying this T cell receptor (beta chain) came up a few times. In the study's own analysis: Amplified reference gene primers provided the basis for estimating nucleated cell counts. Sequencing was performed with immunoSEQ multiplex PCR; in TCRdb, only in-frame clones are kept and a portion is missing. V, J and clone size are taken as reported in that table, and D and trimming were inferred from the DNA itself. The data show some 130,000 clones, 79% seen once. This entry is derived from a study of blood T cell repertoires in COVID-19. Across the whole study: Italy, Spain and the United States were the sources of the convalescent and acute COVID-19 samples. Sample material is recorded as cDNA or gDNA derived from T cells, B-cell-depleted T cells, or PBMCs.

The CDR3 runs to 14 residues. Trimming pared 4 bases from V and 7 bases from J, leaving 13 bases between. Germline CDR1 reads MRHNA; CDR2 reads SNTAGT. This chain connects TRBV6-4 to TRBJ2-2, with no clear D. This TCR was recovered from a man in his fifties or sixties with acute or convalescent COVID-19. Sequencing input: peripheral blood. The CDR3 nucleotides read TGTGCCAGCAGTGTAGGAGACCTGGGCGGGGAGCTGTTTTTT. This sequence encodes CASSVGDLGGELFF.